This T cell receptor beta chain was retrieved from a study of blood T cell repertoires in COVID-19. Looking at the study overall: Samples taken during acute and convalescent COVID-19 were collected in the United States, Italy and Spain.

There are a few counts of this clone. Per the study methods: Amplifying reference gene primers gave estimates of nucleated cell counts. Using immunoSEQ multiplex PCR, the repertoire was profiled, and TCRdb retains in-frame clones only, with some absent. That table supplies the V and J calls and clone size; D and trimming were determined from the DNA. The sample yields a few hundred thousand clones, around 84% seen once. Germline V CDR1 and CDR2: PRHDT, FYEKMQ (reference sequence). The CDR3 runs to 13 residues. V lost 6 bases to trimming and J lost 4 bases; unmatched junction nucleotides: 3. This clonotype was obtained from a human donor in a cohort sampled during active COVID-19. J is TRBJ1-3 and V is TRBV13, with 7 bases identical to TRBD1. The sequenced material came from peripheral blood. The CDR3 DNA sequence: TGTGCCAGCAGGAGACAGGGAGGAAACACCATATATTTT. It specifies CASRRQGGNTIYF.